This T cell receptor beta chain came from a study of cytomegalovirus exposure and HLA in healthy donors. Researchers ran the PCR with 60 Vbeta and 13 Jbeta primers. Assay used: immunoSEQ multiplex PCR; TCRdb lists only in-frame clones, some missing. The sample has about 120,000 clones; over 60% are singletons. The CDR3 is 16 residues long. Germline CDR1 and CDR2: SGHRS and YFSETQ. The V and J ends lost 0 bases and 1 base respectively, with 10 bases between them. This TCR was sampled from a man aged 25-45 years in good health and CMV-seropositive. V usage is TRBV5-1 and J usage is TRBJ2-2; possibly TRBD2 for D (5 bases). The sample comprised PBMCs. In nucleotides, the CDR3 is TGCGCCAGCAGCTTGGCCGGGGTTAGGAACACCGGGGAGCTGTTTTTT. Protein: CASSLAGVRNTGELFF.